Below, 12 T cell receptor beta chains from the same sample are listed, as sequenced in a study of T cell repertoires in cytomegalovirus infection (dated 2019 in TCRdb). Sequencing was carried out with an Illumina HiSeq 1500. TCRdb trimmed the raw reads at Q25, called clones with MiXCR and kept productive beta chains. A single entry per CDR3 protein holds the most common genes and DNA from its merged rows. The sample table lists fewer than 350,000 distinct CDR3 sequences, roughly a sixth of them with a count of one. 12% of the sample lies in the top ten. The specimen sequenced was PBMCs. These receptors all stem from a human donor in good health (CMV status not recorded). Some clones in this sample may be carry-over from other donors' samples.

The V gene is TRBV4-1, the J gene TRBJ2-1, with D perhaps assigned TRBD1 or TRBD2 (6 bases each). The CDR3 runs 16 residues. Trimming cost V 0 bases and J 6 bases, with 15 bases left between them. Germline lookup yields CDR1 MGHRA and CDR2 YSYEKL. In nucleotides, the CDR3 is TGCGCCAGCAGCCAAGATAGGGGGGCAGCCCTCAATGAGCAGTTCTTC. Residues: CASSQDRGAALNEQFF.

In this sample, this clonotype turned up a few times. The V call is TRBV9, the J call TRBJ2-2; D not certain. V was cut by 2 bases and J by 4 bases, with 15 bases left in between. Germline CDR1 and CDR2: SGDLS and YYNGEE. The CDR3 is 16 amino acids. The CDR3 protein is CASSVDARGSTGELFF. The CDR3, as DNA: TGTGCCAGCAGCGTTGATGCCCGAGGCAGCACCGGGGAGCTGTTTTTT.

This clonotype was observed many times. The rearrangement joins TRBV28 to TRBJ1-5, with D possibly being TRBD1 (5 bases). Trimming removed 6 bases from V and 0 bases from J, with 9 bases in between. The germline gives CDR1 MDHEN, CDR2 SYDVKM. This CDR3 spans 14 amino acids. The CDR3 DNA sequence: TGTGCCAGCAGCGGGGACCTTAGCAATCAGCCCCAGCATTTT. Translation: CASSGDLSNQPQHF.

The table lists this clonotype with many counts. The rearrangement links TRBV7-2 to TRBJ2-5; D perhaps matches TRBD1 (5 bases). CDR3 size: 16 residues. The V end was cut by 2 bases, the J end by 4 bases, with 17 bases between. In germline, CDR1 is SGHTA, CDR2 FQGNSA. For the CDR3, the DNA is TGTGCCAGCAGCTTACGAGACAGTCCCTCGCGAGAGACCCAGTACTTC. It yields the protein CASSLRDSPSRETQYF. Looking up the rest from reference TRBV7-2 and TRBJ2-5 gives the full variable domain: GAGVSQSPSNKVTEKGKDVELRCDPISGHTALYWYRQSLGQGLEFLIYFQGNSAPDKSGLPSDRFSAERTGGSVSTLTIQRTQQEDSAVYLCASSLRDSPSRETQYFGPGTRLLVL.

The chain is built from TRBV7-9 and TRBJ2-7; 7 nucleotides match TRBD1. Germline CDR1 reads SEHNR; CDR2 reads FQNEAQ (reference sequence). This CDR3 comprises 14 residues. V was clipped by 5 bases and J by 2 bases; unmatched bases: 6. CDR3 in amino acids: CASSKPGQPYEQYF. The CDR3 DNA reads TGTGCCAGCAGCAAGCCGGGACAGCCCTACGAGCAGTACTTC.

The chain has TRBV27 and TRBJ2-1; D unclear. Germline V gene lookup returns CDR1 MNHEY and CDR2 SMNVEV (reference sequence). The CDR3 is 10 amino acids. V dropped 8 bases and J dropped 10 bases, with 9 bases sitting between them. This CDR3 reads CASGLSEQFF. The CDR3, as DNA: TGTGCCAGCGGCTTATCCGAGCAGTTCTTC.

The chain carries TRBV28 and TRBJ1-6; 12 bases align to TRBD1. This CDR3 contains 16 residues. V was clipped by 7 bases and J by 12 bases; unmatched bases: 13. The germline V gene encodes CDR1 MDHEN and CDR2 SYDVKM. The CDR3 sequence is CASKIPAGTGGKPLHF. CDR3 DNA sequence: TGTGCCAGCAAAATCCCGGCCGGGACAGGGGGCAAACCCCTCCACTTT.

The table lists this clonotype with many counts. The chain joins TRBV28 to TRBJ2-7; 12 nucleotides match TRBD1. This CDR3 region has 14 residues. The J segment lost 5 bases and the V segment lost 5 bases, leaving 4 bases of the junction unmatched. Germline assignment: CDR1 MDHEN and CDR2 SYDVKM. The CDR3 nucleotides are TGTGCCAGCAGTCTCGGGACAGGGGGCAACGAGCAGTACTTC. Amino acid sequence: CASSLGTGGNEQYF.

This clonotype was seen many times. The chain couples TRBV7-9 to TRBJ2-7; D remains ambiguous. Germline V gene lookup returns CDR1 SEHNR and CDR2 FQNEAQ (reference sequence). This CDR3 contains 12 residues. V was trimmed by 3 bases and J by 3 bases, leaving 6 bases between them. CDR3 sequence reads: CASSFRGYEQYF. DNA of the CDR3: TGTGCCAGCAGCTTTAGAGGCTACGAGCAGTACTTC.

This clonotype has only a few counts. This chain links TRBV7-2 with TRBJ2-2; 7 positions match TRBD1. V lost 4 bases, J lost 0 bases, and 5 bases stayed unmatched. Per germline, CDR1 SGHTA and CDR2 FQGNSA. This CDR3 comprises 16 residues. CDR3 DNA sequence: TGTGCCAGCAGCTCTCCGGGACAGACGAACACCGGGGAGCTGTTTTTT. Translation: CASSSPGQTNTGELFF. Based on the CDR3 plus reference TRBV7-2 and TRBJ2-2, the full variable domain is GAGVSQSPSNKVTEKGKDVELRCDPISGHTALYWYRQSLGQGLEFLIYFQGNSAPDKSGLPSDRFSAERTGGSVSTLTIQRTQQEDSAVYLCASSSPGQTNTGELFFGEGSRLTVL.

This clonotype was observed at least ten times. J is TRBJ1-3 and V is TRBV11-2; D is uncertain. V was pared by 1 base and J by 1 base, with 8 bases between. CDR1 SGHAT and CDR2 FQNNGV come from the germline V gene. There are 15 residues in the CDR3. The CDR3 DNA sequence: TGTGCCAGCAGCTTAGTGATTTCTTCTGGAAACACCATATATTTT. Translating gives CASSLVISSGNTIYF.

This clonotype was observed many times. CDR3 loop: CASSLGLRQPQHF. In DNA, the CDR3 is TGTGCCAGCAGCTTGGGGTTACGGCAGCCCCAGCATTTT. The gene calls are TRBV7-2 and TRBJ1-5; D ambiguous. The length of the CDR3 is 13 residues. V lost 3 bases and J lost 7, with 10 bases in between. The germline gives CDR1 SGHTA, CDR2 FQGNSA.